This T cell receptor (beta chain) is drawn from a study of OX40 agonist ivuxolimab in advanced cancers. With regard to the full study: Ivuxolimab, which targeted the costimulatory receptor OX40 (CD134), was an agonistic, fully human IgG2 monoclonal antibody. Intravenous ivuxolimab was administered to patients every 2 weeks at six dose levels: 0.01, 0.1, 0.3, 1.5, 3 and 10 mg/kg. Of the approximately 54 dose-escalation patients, hepatocellular carcinoma was present in about 19, melanoma in around 15, renal cell carcinoma in 9 and head and neck cancer in 9. In the dose-escalation cohort, approximately 80% of patients were male, and the mean age was roughly 56 years with a range of roughly 20 to 80. Prior anti-PD-1, anti-PD-L1 or anti-CTLA-4 therapy was permitted, and 35% to 40% of dose-escalation patients had received checkpoint inhibitors. Partial responses occurred in three dose-escalation patients: two with cutaneous melanoma and one with hepatocellular carcinoma. The point of sequencing TCRbeta in the periphery was to test whether ivuxolimab changed TCR sequence diversity and drove clonal T-cell expansion. The paper describes the monotherapy dose-escalation part (N ≈ 52 patients) of the phase I trial of ivuxolimab. Beyond this particular receptor, the publication reports: At doses of 0.1 to 3.0 mg/kg, clonal expansion of both CD4+ and CD8+ blood T cells was observed from baseline to week 6. Partial responders in the 0.1-3.0 mg/kg groups had among the lowest normalized peripheral clonal expansion, especially among CD8+ T cells. After ivuxolimab, more expanded clones were found on average in CD8+ T cells than in CD4+ T cells. Low levels of normalized T-cell clonal expansion were also seen in some nonresponding patients. Antigen specificity was not determined for the clonally expanded peripheral T cells.

Reading from cysteine to phenylalanine, the CDR3 counts 17 amino acids. Only the CDR3 DNA stays, 51 bases, in frame from base 1. In the germline V gene, CDR1 corresponds to SGDLS and CDR2 to YYNGEE. V has 0 bases trimmed and J has 7 bases trimmed; junction bases matching no gene number 10. Genomic DNA was extracted from sorted cells for sequencing of the TCRbeta CDR3 region. The immunoSEQ Assay was used to sequence the TCRbeta CDR3 regions. The source is immuneACCESS, and TCRdb retained only in-frame sequences with V and J called. Part of the clones is not carried over; for the studies checked, unresolved V genes explain less than half of this, and the remainder is unexplained. Within this sample are tens of thousands of clones, with approximately 80% of them counted one time only. The ten largest clones add up to around 6.6% of the sample. A word on this clone: Its antigen has not been determined. Base quality data are lacking; no much larger clone is found one base away.

The trial excluded patients who had a history of autoimmune disease or who were on systemic immunosuppression. In every dose cohort, peripheral blood was drawn for TCR sequencing at baseline, cycle 4 day 1, and cycle 7 day 1. Samples were obtained from an open-label, multicenter, first-in-human phase I dose-escalation trial of ivuxolimab. The trial enrolled adults with locally advanced or metastatic head and neck squamous cell, hepatocellular, melanoma or renal cell carcinoma. Before TCR sequencing, CD4+ and CD8+ T cells were separately sorted from peripheral blood. The specimen was CD4+ or CD8+ T cells sorted from blood, collected in a trial of the OX40 agonist ivuxolimab. The receptor's source is an adult with an advanced solid tumor such as melanoma, head and neck, liver or kidney cancer. The sequence links TRBV9 to TRBJ2-1; 10 bases in between match TRBD2. The CDR3 is CASSVEEAGGILNEQFF. The sequence in DNA is TGTGCCAGCAGCGTAGAAGAAGCGGGGGGGATCTTGAATGAGCAGTTCTTC.